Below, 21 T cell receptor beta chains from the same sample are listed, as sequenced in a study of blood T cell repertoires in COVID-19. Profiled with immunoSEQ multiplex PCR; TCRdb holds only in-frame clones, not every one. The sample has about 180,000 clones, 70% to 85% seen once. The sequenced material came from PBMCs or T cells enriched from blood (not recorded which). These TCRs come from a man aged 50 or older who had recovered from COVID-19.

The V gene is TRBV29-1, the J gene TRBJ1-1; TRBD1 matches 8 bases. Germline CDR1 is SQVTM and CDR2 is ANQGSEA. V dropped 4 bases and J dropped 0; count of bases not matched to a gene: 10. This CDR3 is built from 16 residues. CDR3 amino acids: CSVGSRGRRVNTEAFF. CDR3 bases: TGCAGCGTTGGCTCCAGGGGGCGTAGGGTGAACACTGAAGCTTTCTTT. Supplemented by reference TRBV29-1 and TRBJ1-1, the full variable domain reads SAVISQKPSRDICQRGTSLTIQCQVDSQVTMMFWYRQQPGQSLTLIATANQGSEATYESGFVIDKFPISRPNLTFSTLTVSNMSPEDSSIYLCSVGSRGRRVNTEAFFGQGTRLTVV.

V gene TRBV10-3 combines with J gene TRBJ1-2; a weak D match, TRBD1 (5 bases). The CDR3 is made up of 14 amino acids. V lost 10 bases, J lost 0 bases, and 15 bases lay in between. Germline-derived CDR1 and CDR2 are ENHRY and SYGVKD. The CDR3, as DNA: TGTGCCACGGGCGATCGGGGGTCTAACTATGGCTACACCTTC. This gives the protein CATGDRGSNYGYTF.

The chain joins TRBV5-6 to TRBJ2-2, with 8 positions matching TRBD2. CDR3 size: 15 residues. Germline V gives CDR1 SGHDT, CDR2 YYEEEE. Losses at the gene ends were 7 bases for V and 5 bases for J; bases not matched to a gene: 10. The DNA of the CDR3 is TGTGCCAGCCGGGGGGGGCCAGCCGGTACCGGGGAGCTGTTTTTT. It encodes CASRGGPAGTGELFF.

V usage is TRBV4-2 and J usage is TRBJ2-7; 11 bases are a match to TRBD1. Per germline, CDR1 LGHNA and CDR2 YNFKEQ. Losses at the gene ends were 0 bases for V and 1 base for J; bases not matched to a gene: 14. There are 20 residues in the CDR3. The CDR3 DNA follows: TGTGCCAGCAGCCAAGAAAGGGGGACAGGGGGACCGGTTGGGTCCTACGAGCAGTACTTC. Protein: CASSQERGTGGPVGSYEQYF.

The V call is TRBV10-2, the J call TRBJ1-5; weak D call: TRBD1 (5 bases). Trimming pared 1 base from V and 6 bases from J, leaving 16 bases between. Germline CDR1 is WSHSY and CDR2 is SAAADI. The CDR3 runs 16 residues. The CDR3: CASSELGRALIQPQHF. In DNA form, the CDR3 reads TGCGCCAGCAGTGAGTTGGGCAGGGCTCTTATTCAGCCCCAGCATTTT.

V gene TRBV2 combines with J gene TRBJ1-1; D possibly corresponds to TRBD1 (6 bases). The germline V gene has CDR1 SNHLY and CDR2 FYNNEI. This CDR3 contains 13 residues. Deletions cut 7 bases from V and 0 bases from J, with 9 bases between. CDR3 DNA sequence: TGTGCCAGCACCGGACAGATGAACACTGAAGCTTTCTTT. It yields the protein CASTGQMNTEAFF.

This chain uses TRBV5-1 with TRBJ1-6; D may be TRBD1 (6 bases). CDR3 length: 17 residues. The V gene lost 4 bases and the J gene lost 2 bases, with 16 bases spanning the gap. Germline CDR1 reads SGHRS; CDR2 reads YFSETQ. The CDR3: CASSQGFRWTYNSPLHF. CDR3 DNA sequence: TGCGCCAGCAGCCAGGGGTTTAGGTGGACCTATAATTCACCCCTCCACTTT.

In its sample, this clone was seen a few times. The CDR3 DNA is TGTGCCAGCAGCTTGGTCGTATCTAATCAGCCCCAGCATTTT. Its translation is CASSLVVSNQPQHF. This rearrangement joins TRBV5-5 to TRBJ1-5; no reliable D call. Germline V CDR1 and CDR2: SGHKS, YYEKEE (reference sequence). The CDR3 is 14 amino acids. The germline V and J ends were trimmed by 0 bases and 4 bases, with 8 bases remaining between them.

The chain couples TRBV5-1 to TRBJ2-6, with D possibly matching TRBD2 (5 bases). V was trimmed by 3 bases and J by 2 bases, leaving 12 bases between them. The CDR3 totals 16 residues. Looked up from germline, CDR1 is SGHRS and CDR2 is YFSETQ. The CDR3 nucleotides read TGCGCCAGCAGCTCGGAGGTCAGTCCTGGGGCCAACGTCCTGACTTTC. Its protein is CASSSEVSPGANVLTF.

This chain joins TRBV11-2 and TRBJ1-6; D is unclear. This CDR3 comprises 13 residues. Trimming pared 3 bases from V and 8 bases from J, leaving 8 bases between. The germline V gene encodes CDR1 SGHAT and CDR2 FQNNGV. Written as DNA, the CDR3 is TGTGCCAGCAGCTTTGGGCGGGATTCACCCCTCCACTTT. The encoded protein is CASSFGRDSPLHF. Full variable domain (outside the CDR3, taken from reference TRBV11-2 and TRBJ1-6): EAGVAQSPRYKIIEKRQSVAFWCNPISGHATLYWYQQILGQGPKLLIQFQNNGVVDDSQLPKDRFSAERLKGVDSTLKIQPAKLEDSAVYLCASSFGRDSPLHFGNGTRLTVT.

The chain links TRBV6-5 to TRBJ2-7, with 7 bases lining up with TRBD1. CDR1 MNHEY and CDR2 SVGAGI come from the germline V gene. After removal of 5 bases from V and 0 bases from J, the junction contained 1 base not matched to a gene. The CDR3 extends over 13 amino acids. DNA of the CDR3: TGTGCCAGCAGTCGACAGGGCTCCTACGAGCAGTACTTC. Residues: CASSRQGSYEQYF.

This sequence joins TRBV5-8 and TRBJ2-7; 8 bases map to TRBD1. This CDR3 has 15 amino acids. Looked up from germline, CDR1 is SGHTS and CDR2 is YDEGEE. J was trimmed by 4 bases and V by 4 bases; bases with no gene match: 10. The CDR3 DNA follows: TGTGCCAGCAGCCCTCTCGGACAGGGATTTTACGAGCAGTACTTC. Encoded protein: CASSPLGQGFYEQYF.

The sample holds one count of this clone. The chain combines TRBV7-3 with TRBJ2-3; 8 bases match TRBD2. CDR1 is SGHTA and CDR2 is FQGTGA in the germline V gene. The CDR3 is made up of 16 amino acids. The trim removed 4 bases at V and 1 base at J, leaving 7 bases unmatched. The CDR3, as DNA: TGTGCCAGCAGCTACTCGGGAGGGTACGGCACAGATACGCAGTATTTT. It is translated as CASSYSGGYGTDTQYF.

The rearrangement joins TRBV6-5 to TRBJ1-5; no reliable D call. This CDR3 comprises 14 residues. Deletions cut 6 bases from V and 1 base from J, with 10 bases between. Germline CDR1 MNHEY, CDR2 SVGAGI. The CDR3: CASSAEASNQPQHF. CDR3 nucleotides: TGTGCCAGCAGCGCAGAAGCGAGCAATCAGCCCCAGCATTTT.

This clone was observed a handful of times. The CDR3 sequence is CASSAADRGNTEAFF. The CDR3 nucleotides read TGTGCCAGCAGCGCAGCGGACAGGGGGAACACTGAAGCTTTCTTT. J is TRBJ1-1 and V is TRBV11-3; 9 bases fit TRBD1. Trimming removed 5 bases from V and 1 base from J; junction bases left unmatched: 5. In germline, CDR1 is SGHNT, CDR2 YENEEA. CDR3 size: 15 residues.

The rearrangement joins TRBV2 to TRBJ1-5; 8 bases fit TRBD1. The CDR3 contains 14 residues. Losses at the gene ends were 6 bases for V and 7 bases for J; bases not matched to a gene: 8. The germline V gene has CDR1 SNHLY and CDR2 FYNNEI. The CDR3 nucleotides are TGTGCCAGCAGCCGACAGGGGATAAACCAGCCCCAGCATTTT. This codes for CASSRQGINQPQHF.

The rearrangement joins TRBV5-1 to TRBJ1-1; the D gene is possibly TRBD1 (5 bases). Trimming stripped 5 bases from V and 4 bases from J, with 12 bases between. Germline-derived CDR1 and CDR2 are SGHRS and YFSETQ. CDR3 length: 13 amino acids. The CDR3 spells CASRGQGSTEAFF. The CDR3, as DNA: TGCGCCAGCAGAGGGCAGGGAAGCACTGAAGCTTTCTTT.

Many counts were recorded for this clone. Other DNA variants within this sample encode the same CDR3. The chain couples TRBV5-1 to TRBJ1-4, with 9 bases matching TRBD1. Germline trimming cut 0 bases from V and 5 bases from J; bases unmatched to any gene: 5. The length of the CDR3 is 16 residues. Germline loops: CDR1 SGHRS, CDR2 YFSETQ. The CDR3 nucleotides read TGCGCCAGCAGCTTGGCCCCACAGGGGGCAAATGAAAAACTGTTTTTT. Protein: CASSLAPQGANEKLFF.

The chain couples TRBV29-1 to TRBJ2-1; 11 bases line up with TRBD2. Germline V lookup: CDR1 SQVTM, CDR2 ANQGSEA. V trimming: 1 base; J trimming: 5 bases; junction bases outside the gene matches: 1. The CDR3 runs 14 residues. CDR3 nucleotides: TGCAGCGTTGAAGGTAGCGGGGGGGACAATGAGCAGTTCTTC. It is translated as CSVEGSGGDNEQFF.

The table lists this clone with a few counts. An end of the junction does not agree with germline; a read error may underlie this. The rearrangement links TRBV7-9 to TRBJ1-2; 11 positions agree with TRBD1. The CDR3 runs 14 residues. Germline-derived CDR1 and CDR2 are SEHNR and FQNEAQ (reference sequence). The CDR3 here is CASSLADRGRGYTF. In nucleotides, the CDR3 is TGTGCCAGCAGCCTAGCGGACAGGGGGCGCGGCTACACCTTC.

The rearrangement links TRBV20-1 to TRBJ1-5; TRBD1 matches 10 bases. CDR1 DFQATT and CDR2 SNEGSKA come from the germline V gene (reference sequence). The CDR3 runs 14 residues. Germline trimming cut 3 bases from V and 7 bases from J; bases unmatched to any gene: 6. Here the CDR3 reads CSASTGTGVQPQHF. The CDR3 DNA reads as TGCAGTGCTAGTACCGGGACAGGGGTCCAGCCCCAGCATTTT.